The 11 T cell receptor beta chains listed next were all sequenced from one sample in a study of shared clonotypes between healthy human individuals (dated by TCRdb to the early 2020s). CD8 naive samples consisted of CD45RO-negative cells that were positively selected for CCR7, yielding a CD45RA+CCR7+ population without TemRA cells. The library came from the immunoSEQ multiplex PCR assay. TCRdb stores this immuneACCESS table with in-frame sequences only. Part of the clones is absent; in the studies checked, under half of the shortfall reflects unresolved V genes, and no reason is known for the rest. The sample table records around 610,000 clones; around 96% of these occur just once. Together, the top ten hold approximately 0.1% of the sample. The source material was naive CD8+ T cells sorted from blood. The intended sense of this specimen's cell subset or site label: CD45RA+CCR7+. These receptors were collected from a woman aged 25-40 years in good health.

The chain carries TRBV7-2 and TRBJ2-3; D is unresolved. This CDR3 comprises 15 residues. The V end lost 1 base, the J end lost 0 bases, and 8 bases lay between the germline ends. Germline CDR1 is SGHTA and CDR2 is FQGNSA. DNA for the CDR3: TGTGCCAGCAGCTTAGTTGCGCTTAGCACAGATACGCAGTATTTT. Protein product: CASSLVALSTDTQYF.

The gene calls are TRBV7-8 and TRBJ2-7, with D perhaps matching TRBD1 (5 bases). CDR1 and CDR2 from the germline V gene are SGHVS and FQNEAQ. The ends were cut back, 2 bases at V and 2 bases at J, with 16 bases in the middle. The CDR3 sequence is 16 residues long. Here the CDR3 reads CASSLSPGSGTYEQYF. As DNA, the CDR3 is TGTGCCAGCAGCTTATCCCCAGGGTCAGGGACCTACGAGCAGTACTTC.

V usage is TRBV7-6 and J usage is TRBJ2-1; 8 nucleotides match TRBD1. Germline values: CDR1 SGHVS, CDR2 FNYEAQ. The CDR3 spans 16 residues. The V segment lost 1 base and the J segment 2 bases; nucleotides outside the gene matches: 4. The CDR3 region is CASSLGTGTTYNEQFF. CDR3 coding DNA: TGTGCCAGCAGCTTAGGGACAGGGACAACCTACAATGAGCAGTTCTTC.

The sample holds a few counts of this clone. CDR3: CASTPLGDTEAFF. CDR3 sequence (DNA): TGTGCCAGCACCCCTCTCGGGGACACTGAAGCTTTCTTT. The rearrangement uses TRBV27 and TRBJ1-1; D is uncertain. Germline V gives CDR1 MNHEY, CDR2 SMNVEV (reference sequence). This CDR3 comprises 13 residues. Trimming cost V 7 bases and J 3 bases, with 12 bases left between them.

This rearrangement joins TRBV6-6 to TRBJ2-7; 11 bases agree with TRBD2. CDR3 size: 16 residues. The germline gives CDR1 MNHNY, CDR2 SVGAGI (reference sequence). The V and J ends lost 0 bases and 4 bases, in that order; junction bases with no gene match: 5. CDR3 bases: TGTGCCAGCAGTTACTCGAGGCTAGCGGGGGGTTACGAGCAGTACTTC. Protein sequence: CASSYSRLAGGYEQYF.

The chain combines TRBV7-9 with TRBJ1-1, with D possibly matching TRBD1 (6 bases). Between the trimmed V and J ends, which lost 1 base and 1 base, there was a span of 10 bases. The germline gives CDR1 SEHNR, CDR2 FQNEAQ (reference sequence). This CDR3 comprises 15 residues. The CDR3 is CASSLVQGQNTEAFF. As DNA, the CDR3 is TGTGCCAGCAGCTTAGTTCAGGGACAGAACACTGAAGCTTTCTTT.

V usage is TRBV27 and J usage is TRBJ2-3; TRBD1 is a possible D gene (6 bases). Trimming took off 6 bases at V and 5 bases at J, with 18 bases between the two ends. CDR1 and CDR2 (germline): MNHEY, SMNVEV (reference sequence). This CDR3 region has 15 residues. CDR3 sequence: CASRQGLGTGDTQYF. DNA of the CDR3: TGTGCCAGCAGACAGGGATTAGGGACGGGAGATACGCAGTATTTT.

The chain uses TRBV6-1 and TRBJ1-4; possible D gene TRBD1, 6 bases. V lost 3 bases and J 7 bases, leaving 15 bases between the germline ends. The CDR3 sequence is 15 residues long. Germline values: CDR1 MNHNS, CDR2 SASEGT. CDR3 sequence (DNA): TGTGCCAGCAGTGACCCGGAGGGGGTGGGTGAAAAACTGTTTTTT. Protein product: CASSDPEGVGEKLFF.

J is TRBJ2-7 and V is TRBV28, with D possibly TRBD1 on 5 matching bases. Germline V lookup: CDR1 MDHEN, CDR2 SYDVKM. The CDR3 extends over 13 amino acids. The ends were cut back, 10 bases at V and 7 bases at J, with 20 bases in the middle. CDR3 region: CATSIGAWGEQYF. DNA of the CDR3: TGTGCCACCTCAATAGGGGCCTGGGGTGAGCAGTACTTC.

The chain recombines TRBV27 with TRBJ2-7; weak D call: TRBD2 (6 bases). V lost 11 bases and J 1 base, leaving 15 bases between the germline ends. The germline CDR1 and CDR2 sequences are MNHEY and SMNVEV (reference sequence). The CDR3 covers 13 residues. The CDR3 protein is CAGGVYQSYEQYF. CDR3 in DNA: TGTGCCGGCGGGGTCTACCAATCCTACGAGCAGTACTTC.

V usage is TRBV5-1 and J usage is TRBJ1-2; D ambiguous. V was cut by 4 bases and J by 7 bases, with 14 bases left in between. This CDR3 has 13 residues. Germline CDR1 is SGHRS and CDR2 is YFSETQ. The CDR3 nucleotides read TGCGCCAGCAGCCACCCGGATTTTGGTGGCTACACCTTC. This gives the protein CASSHPDFGGYTF.